Below, one TCR beta chain is given with its context. The CDR3 covers 14 residues. The V end was cut by 4 bases, the J end by 5 bases, with 15 bases between. Looked up from germline, CDR1 is SGHNT and CDR2 is YYREEE (reference sequence). The sample is drawn from a study of shared clonotypes between healthy human individuals. Data came from immunoSEQ multiplex PCR; TCRdb stores just in-frame clones and leaves some out. The sample yields 800,000 to 950,000 clones, 96% seen once. As defined, naive CD8 cells were CD45RO-negative and positively selected for CCR7, with terminally differentiated effector memory CD45RA+ cells excluded.

Material: naive CD8+ T cells sorted from blood. The rearrangement joins TRBV5-4 to TRBJ1-1, with unresolved D. The clonotype originates from a young man in good health. This chain's CDR3 is CASSPPLSLTEAFF. CDR3 in DNA: TGTGCCAGCAGCCCGCCCTTAAGTCTGACTGAAGCTTTCTTT.